These 21 T cell receptor beta chains were sequenced from one sample in a study of cytomegalovirus exposure and HLA in healthy donors. This PCR relied on a set of 60 Vbeta primers and 13 Jbeta primers. This table comes from immunoSEQ multiplex PCR, and its TCRdb copy is limited to in-frame clones, with some not included. Of about 65,000 clones in the sample, 55% to 65% are singletons; the top ten hold around 2.7%. The sample consisted of PBMCs. The receptors here all came from a man between 25 and 39 years old in good health and CMV-seronegative.

The V call is TRBV27, the J call TRBJ2-4; tentative D call: TRBD2 (6 bases). Trimming removed 8 bases at V and 7 bases at J, with 12 bases between. The CDR3 loop spans 12 amino acids. Germline lookup yields CDR1 MNHEY and CDR2 SMNVEV (reference sequence). In DNA form, the CDR3 reads TGTGCCAGCGGGCCCCGGGGGAACATTCAGTACTTC. Translating gives CASGPRGNIQYF.

The chain is built from TRBV6-5 and TRBJ1-6, with TRBD1 matching 8 bases. Germline values: CDR1 MNHEY, CDR2 SVGAGI. The trim removed 6 bases at V and 11 bases at J, leaving 3 bases unmatched. CDR3 size: 12 residues. The CDR3 protein is CASRQQGAPLHF. DNA for the CDR3: TGTGCCAGCAGACAACAGGGGGCACCCCTCCACTTT.

This clone appeared a few times. The chain couples TRBV5-1 to TRBJ2-1; 10 nucleotides align to TRBD1. Germline values: CDR1 SGHRS, CDR2 YFSETQ. The CDR3 spans 14 residues. V was pared by 7 bases and J by 8 bases, with 9 bases of the junction left unmatched. In DNA, the CDR3 is TGCGCCAGCCCCCTCCTGGGACAGGGGTATGAGCAGTTCTTC. It is translated as CASPLLGQGYEQFF.

There are a few counts of this clone. This chain uses TRBV6-5 with TRBJ2-1; 13 bases agree with TRBD2. CDR1 and CDR2 (germline): MNHEY, SVGAGI. This CDR3 is built from 15 residues. V lost 4 bases and J lost 5; bases outside the gene matches: 2. Here the CDR3 reads CASSWTSGGHNEQFF. The CDR3 DNA reads as TGTGCCAGCAGTTGGACTAGCGGGGGCCACAATGAGCAGTTCTTC.

The rearrangement links TRBV19 to TRBJ2-3, with D possibly matching TRBD1 (5 bases). Trimming took off 3 bases at V and 0 bases at J, with 7 bases between the two ends. Germline loops: CDR1 LNHDA, CDR2 SQIVND (reference sequence). The CDR3 sequence is 14 residues long. For the CDR3, the DNA is TGTGCCAGTAGTATCCAGGGTAGCACAGATACGCAGTATTTT. Amino acid sequence: CASSIQGSTDTQYF.

The sample holds one count of this clone. The CDR3 region is CSVNRGTSYEQYF. CDR3 DNA sequence: TGCAGCGTGAACAGGGGAACGTCCTACGAGCAGTACTTC. V is TRBV29-1 and J is TRBJ2-7, with TRBD1 identical over 7 bases. V lost 6 bases, J lost 1 base, and 6 bases stayed unmatched. The CDR3 is 13 residues long. Germline V gene lookup returns CDR1 SQVTM and CDR2 ANQGSEA.

V usage is TRBV5-8 and J usage is TRBJ2-7; a weak D match, TRBD2 (6 bases). V was trimmed by 9 bases and J by 0 bases, leaving 13 bases between them. CDR1 is SGHTS and CDR2 is YDEGEE in the germline V gene. CDR3 length: 13 residues. The CDR3 region is CAMGDGGSYEQYF. The CDR3 DNA sequence: TGTGCCATGGGAGACGGGGGCTCCTACGAGCAGTACTTC.

The chain joins TRBV19 to TRBJ1-2; TRBD1 matches at 7 bases. Germline lookup yields CDR1 LNHDA and CDR2 SQIVND (reference sequence). The V segment lost 5 bases and the J segment 3 bases; nucleotides outside the gene matches: 12. The CDR3 contains 16 residues. CDR3 residues: CASSYSGQVRYYGYTF. The CDR3 region has the DNA TGTGCCAGTAGTTACTCCGGACAGGTCCGATACTATGGCTACACCTTC. The full variable domain, with the rest looked up from reference TRBV19 and TRBJ1-2, is DGGITQSPKYLFRKEGQNVTLSCEQNLNHDAMYWYRQDPGQGLRLIYYSQIVNDFQKGDIAEGYSVSREKKESFPLTVTSAQKNPTAFYLCASSYSGQVRYYGYTFGSGTRLTVV.

This chain uses TRBV30 with TRBJ2-7; a weak D match, TRBD1 (5 bases). The germline V gene encodes CDR1 GTSNPN and CDR2 SVGIG (reference sequence). The V end was cut by 3 bases, the J end by 3 bases, with 9 bases between. The CDR3 sequence is 12 residues long. This CDR3 reads CAWRDTYYEQYF. The CDR3, as DNA: TGTGCCTGGAGGGACACCTACTACGAGCAGTACTTC.

The gene calls are TRBV14 and TRBJ1-5, with a tentative D call TRBD1 (6 bases). The CDR3 consists of 16 residues. V was pared by 3 bases and J by 4 bases, with 16 bases between. Germline values: CDR1 SGHDN, CDR2 FVKESK. CDR3 coding DNA: TGTGCCAGCAGCCAGTGGACAGTCCCTCGGAATCAGCCCCAGCATTTT. It yields the protein CASSQWTVPRNQPQHF. Combining the CDR3 with reference TRBV14 and TRBJ1-5 gives the whole variable domain EAGVTQFPSHSVIEKGQTVTLRCDPISGHDNLYWYRRVMGKEIKFLLHFVKESKQDESGMPNNRFLAERTGGTYSTLKVQPAELEDSGVYFCASSQWTVPRNQPQHFGDGTRLSIL.

The chain combines TRBV5-1 with TRBJ1-1, with D hard to call. Germline V CDR1 and CDR2: SGHRS, YFSETQ. The CDR3 spans 15 residues. Trimming removed 3 bases from V and 2 bases from J, with 14 bases in between. For the CDR3, the DNA is TGCGCCAGCAGCTCCCTACGGGGTACCAACACTGAAGCTTTCTTT. Amino acid sequence: CASSSLRGTNTEAFF.

The chain uses TRBV6-5 and TRBJ1-5; D is uncertain. Per the germline V gene, CDR1 is MNHEY and CDR2 is SVGAGI. This CDR3 spans 13 amino acids. Between the trimmed V and J ends, which lost 10 bases and 3 bases, there was a span of 13 bases. This chain's CDR3 is CATSHGDNQPQHF. The CDR3 DNA reads TGTGCCACCTCTCACGGGGACAATCAGCCCCAGCATTTT.

This chain links TRBV30 with TRBJ1-2, with TRBD1 identical over 7 bases. In germline, CDR1 is GTSNPN, CDR2 SVGIG (reference sequence). V was clipped by 4 bases and J by 7 bases; unmatched bases: 15. The length of the CDR3 is 15 residues. CDR3: CAWIHAERQGLGYTF. As DNA, the CDR3 is TGTGCCTGGATCCACGCCGAAAGACAGGGCCTTGGCTACACCTTC. The full variable domain, its missing parts supplied by reference TRBV30 and TRBJ1-2, is SQTIHQWPATLVQPVGSPLSLECTVEGTSNPNLYWYRQAAGRGLQLLFYSVGIGQISSEVPQNLSASRPQDRQFILSSKKLLLSDSGFYLCAWIHAERQGLGYTFGSGTRLTVV.

The chain employs TRBV12-1 and TRBJ1-5; TRBD1 is the table's D call, not checked against the DNA. TRBV12-1 is annotated as a pseudogene. This CDR3 is 13 amino acids long. The CDR3 spells CATRRQGGQPQHF. The DNA for the CDR3 is TGTGCCACCCGCCGTCAGGGTGGCCAGCCCCAGCATTTT.

The V and J genes are TRBV6-5 and TRBJ2-2; weak D call: TRBD1 (6 bases). From germline, CDR1 is MNHEY and CDR2 SVGAGI. V was trimmed by 7 bases and J by 6 bases, leaving 15 bases between them. The CDR3 contains 14 residues. Here the CDR3 DNA reads TGTGCCAGCACTTTACAGGGTACATCCGGGGAGCTGTTTTTT. Translated, it gives CASTLQGTSGELFF.

This sequence joins TRBV6-1 and TRBJ2-2; no clear D gene. Germline V gene sequence: CDR1 MNHNS, CDR2 SASEGT. Trimming cost V 0 bases and J 4 bases, with 9 bases left between them. The CDR3 totals 15 residues. CDR3 DNA sequence: TGTGCCAGCAGTGAAGCTTATAGGAGCACCGGGGAGCTGTTTTTT. As protein: CASSEAYRSTGELFF.

V usage is TRBV11-2 and J usage is TRBJ2-7; 7 positions agree with TRBD1. With V trimmed by 0 bases and J by 4 bases, 6 bases remained unmatched. Germline-derived CDR1 and CDR2 are SGHAT and FQNNGV. This CDR3 has 15 amino acids. The CDR3 region is CASSLETGKAYEQYF. The CDR3 nucleotides read TGTGCCAGCAGCTTAGAGACAGGGAAGGCGTACGAGCAGTACTTC.

This chain uses TRBV5-1 with TRBJ2-7, with D unresolved. Germline assignment: CDR1 SGHRS and CDR2 YFSETQ. V shed 4 bases and J shed 2 bases, with 13 bases lying between them. The CDR3 extends over 14 amino acids. CDR3 amino acids: CASSLGGQTYEQYF. CDR3 sequence (DNA): TGCGCCAGCAGCCTTGGCGGCCAGACCTACGAGCAGTACTTC.

As DNA, the CDR3 is TGTGCCAGCAGCTCTCAACTAGCGGACCTTAACACAGATACGCAGTATTTT. Its translation: CASSSQLADLNTDTQYF. V is TRBV7-2 and J is TRBJ2-3; TRBD2 agrees at 8 bases. Trimming took 4 bases from V and 2 from J; bases not matched to a gene: 11. This CDR3 region has 17 residues. Germline values: CDR1 SGHTA, CDR2 FQGNSA.

This clone was seen only a few times. This chain links TRBV6-1 with TRBJ1-2; D remains ambiguous. The CDR3 spans 13 residues. The ends were cut back, 1 base at V and 0 bases at J, with 3 bases in the middle. CDR1 MNHNS and CDR2 SASEGT come from the germline V gene. The CDR3 bases are TGTGCCAGCAGTGAAGACACTAACTATGGCTACACCTTC. It specifies CASSEDTNYGYTF.

The V and J genes are TRBV6-5 and TRBJ1-2; D possibly corresponds to TRBD1 (6 bases). The germline CDR1 and CDR2 sequences are MNHEY and SVGAGI. The CDR3 extends over 15 amino acids. The germline V and J ends were trimmed by 4 bases and 2 bases, with 14 bases remaining between them. The CDR3 DNA is TGTGCCAGCAGTTCTCATTTAGGGACAAACTATGGCTACACCTTC. It specifies CASSSHLGTNYGYTF.